This T cell receptor (beta chain) was identified during a study of CD8 T cells in Susac syndrome (dated by TCRdb to the late 2010s). A note on the overall study: Of the Susac syndrome patients who were sequenced, roughly 6 had clinically active disease and fewer than ten were in clinical remission. At blood withdrawal, Susac syndrome patients were therapy-naive, treated with corticosteroids (with IVIg additionally given to some), or treated with IVIg alone. Repertoire sequencing was used to test whether CD8+ T cell activation and differentiation in Susac syndrome was antigen driven. On the study overall, not on this receptor specifically: The study acknowledged that relatively few individuals were included in the TCR sequencing and HLA analysis. The CD4+ T cell repertoire of patients with Susac syndrome showed no detectable clonal expansion.

The CDR3 covers 8 residues, taking in both the cysteine and the phenylalanine. Only the CDR3 DNA is retained, 24 bases long and in frame from the first base. At the junction V is shortened by 3 bases and J by 14 bases, with 7 bases in between. Reading the germline V gene (reference sequence) gives CDR1 DFQATT and CDR2 SNEGSKA. RNA was extracted using the RNeasy kit, and roughly 0.5 to 1 microgram was reverse transcribed with random hexamers. The immunoSEQ multiplex PCR assay, which covers 54 Vbeta and 13 Jbeta segments, was used to amplify TCR beta CDR3 regions. Bias from PCR amplification was corrected by using a synthetic template baseline for primer optimization and for computational correction. The original pipeline was this. Only productive sequences were kept, with reads annotated to V, D and J genes according to IMGT and analyzed in immunoSEQ Analyzer. To calculate clonality, Shannon entropy was normalized by log2 of the number of productive unique sequences and then subtracted from one. For each patient and control, public and private clones were evaluated among the 100 most prevalent clones. Clones were defined as Susac-specific if absent from the healthy and MS cohorts, from around 1,100 published viral clones and from other ImmuneACCESS disease sequences. Clones were called with MiXCR by TCRdb after fastp trimmed the public reads at Q25, and only in-frame beta chains were retained. Under each unique CDR3 protein, matching rows form one entry showing the most common genes and DNA. TCRdb, rather than the study authors, made the V and J calls. The sample data list over 150,000 distinct CDR3 sequences, and around 96% of these were observed just once. The leading ten clones occupy less than 0.15% of the sample.

With respect to this clonotype: The specificity of this receptor is unknown. Base qualities are not at hand, and no much larger clone is one base apart.

Peripheral blood CD8+ and CD4+ T cells from healthy donors, Susac syndrome patients and multiple sclerosis patients were profiled by high-throughput TCR beta sequencing. Susac syndrome patients met recently defined diagnostic criteria for definite or probable disease. Bulk CD8+ and CD4+ T cells were purified magnetically by negative isolation, whereas CD8+ TEMRA cells were enriched by FACS. Blood was drawn into EDTA tubes, processed within 24 hours, and PBMCs were isolated by density gradient centrifugation. PBMCs destined for TCR sequencing were cryopreserved in liquid nitrogen and later thawed in a 37 °C water bath. A purity of at least 90% was achieved for sorted or isolated CD4+, CD8+ and CD8+ TEMRA cells.

The receptor was derived from a human donor with Susac syndrome. The chain uses TRBV20-1 and TRBJ1-2; TRBD1 is a weak D gene call, 5 bases matching. The sequenced sample consisted of CD4+ T cells from PBMCs. This receptor has the CDR3 CSARGETF. The base sequence is TGCAGTGCTAGGGGGGAAACCTTC.